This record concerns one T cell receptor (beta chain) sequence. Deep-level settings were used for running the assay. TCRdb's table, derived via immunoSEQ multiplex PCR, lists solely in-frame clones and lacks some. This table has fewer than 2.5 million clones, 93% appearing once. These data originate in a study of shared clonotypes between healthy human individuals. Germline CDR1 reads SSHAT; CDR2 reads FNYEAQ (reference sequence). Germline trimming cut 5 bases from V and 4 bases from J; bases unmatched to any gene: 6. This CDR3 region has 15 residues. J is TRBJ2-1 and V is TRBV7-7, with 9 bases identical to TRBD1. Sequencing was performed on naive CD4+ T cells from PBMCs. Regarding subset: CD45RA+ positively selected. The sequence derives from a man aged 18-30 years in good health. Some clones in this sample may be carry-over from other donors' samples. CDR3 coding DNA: TGTGCCAGCAGCCAAGGGACAGGGTCGTACAATGAGCAGTTCTTC. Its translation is CASSQGTGSYNEQFF.